This T cell receptor beta chain was obtained from a study of identical twins. Study outcomes and limitations: Recombination models fit unrelated individuals' TCR alpha sharing but underestimated twins'. Alpha sequences out of frame and shared by twins had excess low generation probability. Fewer insertions marked abundant cord blood beta clonotypes; young adult naive trended weakly, memory not at all.

With respect to this clonotype: Its specificity is unknown.

TCRdb reprocessed the 5' RACE reads via MiXCR and lists one record per CDR3 protein. The sample records about 340,000 distinct CDR3 sequences, 7% to 9.5% being singletons. Germline loops: CDR1 MNHEY, CDR2 SMNVEV (reference sequence). There are 13 residues in the CDR3. V lost 3 bases and J 8 bases, leaving 13 bases between the germline ends. Sequencing was performed on naive T cells sorted from blood. The chain is built from TRBV27 and TRBJ1-2; D perhaps matches TRBD1 (6 bases). This TCR was sampled from a woman between 50 and 59 years old in good health. CDR3 coding DNA: TGTGCCAGCAGTTTTGCGGCAGGGGACGGCTACACCTTC. Amino acid sequence: CASSFAAGDGYTF.